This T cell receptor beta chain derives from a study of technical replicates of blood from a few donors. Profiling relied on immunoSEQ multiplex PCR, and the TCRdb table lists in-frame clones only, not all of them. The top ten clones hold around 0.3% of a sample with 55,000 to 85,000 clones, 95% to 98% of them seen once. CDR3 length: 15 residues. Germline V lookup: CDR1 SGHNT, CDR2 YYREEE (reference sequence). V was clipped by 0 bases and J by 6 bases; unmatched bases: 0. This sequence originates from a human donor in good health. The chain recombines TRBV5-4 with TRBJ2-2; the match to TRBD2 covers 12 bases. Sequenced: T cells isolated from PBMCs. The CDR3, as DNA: TGTGCCAGCAGCTTGGGACTAGCGGGAGCCGGGGAGCTGTTTTTT. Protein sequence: CASSLGLAGAGELFF.